The rows below give T cell receptor beta chains drawn from one sample of a study of blood T cell repertoires in COVID-19. Generated by immunoSEQ multiplex PCR, the TCRdb table keeps only in-frame clones and is missing some. The data contain around 99,000 clones, about 87% of them singletons. The sample was peripheral blood. The receptors were gathered from a woman between 50 and 59 years old with acute or convalescent COVID-19. The CDR3 runs from the conserved cysteine through the conserved F or W. The order of the fields is clone size, V gene, J gene, D gene, CDR3 protein, CDR3 DNA. The D gene is left open where the match is weak. Rows may omit the clone size; those that give it use once, few, many or a size class.

size: NA
V: TRBV19
J: TRBJ1-4
D: NA
CDR3: CASTAGQVPTNEKLFF
DNA: TGTGCCAGTACCGCAGGTCAGGTCCCAACTAATGAAAAACTGTTTTTT

size: NA
V: TRBV3-1/TRBV3-2
J: TRBJ1-3
D: NA
CDR3: CASSPGSSGNTIYF
DNA: TGTGCCAGCAGCCCAGGCTCCTCTGGAAACACCATATATTTT

size: NA
V: TRBV6-5
J: TRBJ2-5
D: NA
CDR3: CASSSRGWETQYF
DNA: TGTGCCAGCAGTTCGCGGGGCTGGGAGACCCAGTACTTC

size: few
V: TRBV24-1
J: TRBJ1-2
D: NA
CDR3: CATSDQRQSYGYTF
DNA: TGTGCCACCAGTGATCAAAGACAGAGCTATGGCTACACCTTC

size: NA
V: TRBV5-1
J: TRBJ1-2
D: TRBD1
CDR3: CASSPQGRSGYTF
DNA: TGCGCCAGCAGCCCACAGGGGCGGTCTGGCTACACCTTC

size: NA
V: TRBV18
J: TRBJ2-5
D: TRBD2
CDR3: CASSPRTSGGTHQETQYF
DNA: TGTGCCAGCTCACCCCGGACTAGCGGGGGGACGCACCAAGAGACCCAGTACTTC

size: NA
V: TRBV12-3/TRBV12-4
J: TRBJ1-6
D: NA
CDR3: CASSFGGSPLHF
DNA: TGTGCCAGCAGTTTTGGAGGGTCACCCCTCCACTTT

size: few
V: TRBV28
J: TRBJ1-2
D: NA
CDR3: CASSRGGRGYGYTF
DNA: TGTGCCAGCAGCCGGGGAGGGCGCGGCTATGGCTACACCTTC

size: few
V: TRBV10-3
J: TRBJ1-3
D: TRBD1
CDR3: CAISGTGDSSGNTIYF
DNA: TGTGCCATCAGTGGGACAGGCGACAGCTCTGGAAACACCATATATTTT

size: NA
V: TRBV30
J: TRBJ1-2
D: NA
CDR3: CAWNLQINYGYTF
DNA: TGTGCCTGGAACTTACAGATTAACTATGGCTACACCTTC

size: NA
V: TRBV7-3
J: TRBJ2-7
D: NA
CDR3: CASTLDPAANEQYF
DNA: TGTGCCAGCACCCTTGACCCGGCGGCGAACGAGCAGTACTTC

size: few
V: TRBV5-5
J: TRBJ2-5
D: TRBD2
CDR3: CASSPRTSGGEETQYF
DNA: TGTGCCAGCAGTCCTCGGACTAGCGGGGGTGAAGAGACCCAGTACTTC

size: once
V: TRBV15
J: TRBJ2-5
D: NA
CDR3: CATSRDRQFETQYF
DNA: TGTGCCACCAGCAGAGATCGACAGTTCGAGACCCAGTACTTC

size: NA
V: TRBV19
J: TRBJ1-2
D: NA
CDR3: CASSITYREDYGYTF
DNA: TGTGCCAGTAGTATAACTTACAGGGAAGACTATGGCTACACCTTC

size: NA
V: TRBV18
J: TRBJ1-2
D: NA
CDR3: CASSRERTDNYGYTF
DNA: TGTGCCAGCTCGAGGGAACGGACGGACAACTATGGCTACACCTTC

size: once
V: TRBV3-1/TRBV3-2
J: TRBJ2-7
D: NA
CDR3: CASSQQGTYEQYF
DNA: TGTGCCAGCAGCCAACAGGGGACCTACGAGCAGTACTTC